What follows describes a single T cell receptor beta chain. Its matching antigen is unknown. Treatment in this sample: 15 to 20 received Ad26.COV2.S at low or high dose, single or two shots; roughly 5 received placebo; per-sample allocation not given. Samples came from day 63 after the first vaccine or placebo injection. Donation was by an adult aged 18-55 years who was in Boston. This sample is drawn from a study of Ad26.COV2.S vaccination and SARS-CoV-2 variants. Study background: The vaccine Ad26.COV2.S was put into the muscle once, or twice with 56 days between. The study, taken as a whole, reports: Total T cell responses were possibly underestimated by TCR breadth and depth analyses. Compared with placebo recipients, vaccine recipients had higher spike-specific TCR breadth.

Trimming removed 7 bases at V and 3 bases at J, with 18 bases between. The germline V gene has CDR1 MNHEY and CDR2 SVGAGI. The CDR3 sequence is 15 residues long. The data were produced by immunoSEQ multiplex PCR, yet TCRdb's version contains in-frame clones alone and is incomplete. The sample has roughly 270,000 clones, about 87% seen once. The V gene is TRBV6-5, the J gene TRBJ1-1; the D gene is possibly TRBD1 (6 bases). The sample in question was peripheral blood, obtained in a trial of Ad26.COV2.S vaccine versus placebo. This receptor was obtained from a person between 18 and 60 years old who received the Ad26.COV2.S COVID-19 vaccine or a placebo. CDR3: CASTGSGAGDTEAFF. Here the CDR3 DNA reads TGTGCCAGCACCGGATCGGGGGCGGGGGACACTGAAGCTTTCTTT.